This TCR beta chain is drawn from a study of shared clonotypes between healthy human individuals. The study's findings and limits: Sharing across a handful of donors was seen in around 5% of naive CD4 clonotypes.

V shed 0 bases and J shed 1 base, with 9 bases lying between them. Germline CDR1 SGDLS, CDR2 YYNGEE. The CDR3 extends over 15 amino acids. Assay runs were performed at deep level. In the original workflow: Junction-only sequences without quality scores were provided by ImmunoSEQ, so filtering was different. The table came from immunoSEQ multiplex PCR; TCRdb's copy has only in-frame clones and leaves some out. D and trimming were read from the DNA, whereas the V and J calls and clone size are those reported in that table. Here the sample spans some 1,400,000 clones, around 97% being singletons. To note about this clone: Antigen: not known.

The investigators split CD4+ cells into a CD45RA+ naive subset and a CD45RA-negative memory subset. The sample comprised naive CD4+ T cells sorted from blood. Stated subset: CD45RA+ positively selected. The clonotype originates from a man in his thirties or forties in good health. The J gene is TRBJ2-3, the V gene TRBV9; tentative D call: TRBD1 (5 bases). The CDR3 region has the DNA TGTGCCAGCAGCGTAGCCAGGGCCCGCACAGATACGCAGTATTTT. Translation gives CASSVARARTDTQYF.